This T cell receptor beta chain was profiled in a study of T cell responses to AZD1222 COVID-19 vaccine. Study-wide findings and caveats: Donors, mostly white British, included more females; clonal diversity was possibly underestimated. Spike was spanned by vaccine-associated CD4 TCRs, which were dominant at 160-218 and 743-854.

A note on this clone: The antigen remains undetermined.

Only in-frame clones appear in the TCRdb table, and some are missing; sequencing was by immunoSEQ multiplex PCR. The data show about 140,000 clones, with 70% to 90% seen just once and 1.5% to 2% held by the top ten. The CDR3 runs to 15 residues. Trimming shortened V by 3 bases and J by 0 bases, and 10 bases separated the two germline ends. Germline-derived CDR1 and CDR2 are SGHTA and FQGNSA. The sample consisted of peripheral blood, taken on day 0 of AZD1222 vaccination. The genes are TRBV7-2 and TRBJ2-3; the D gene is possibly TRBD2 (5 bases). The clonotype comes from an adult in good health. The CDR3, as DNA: TGTGCCAGCAGCTTGGGAGACCCTAGCACAGATACGCAGTATTTT. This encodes CASSLGDPSTDTQYF.